This T cell receptor (beta chain) was retrieved from a study of blood T cell repertoires in COVID-19 (TCRdb year 2020). About the investigation overall: Samples from collaborators originated in the United States, Italy and Spain and spanned both the acute and convalescent phases of COVID-19. Sample metadata almost always included a de-identified subject ID, COVID-19 status, age in years and sex. The repertoires were released in a freely available public database meant as a resource for research on the immune response to SARS-CoV-2. Where available, HLA class I and class II types were obtained from metadata supplied by the sample provider rather than from assay-based typing. The dataset comprised deeply sampled blood TCRbeta repertoires from subjects exposed to, actively infected with, or recovered from COVID-19. The material from the prospective study consisted of cDNA or gDNA derived from T cells, B-cell-depleted T cells, or PBMCs. The samples were drawn from the first 160 participants of the ongoing ImmuneRACE study and from under 1,500 subjects provided by 6 global collaborators. Summary of the overall study and its limitations: The amount of clinical and demographic metadata varied by source and participant and was provided uncurated.

Each collaborating institution followed its own protocols to collect whole blood in K2EDTA tubes. For TCRbeta analysis, collaborators shipped samples in one of three forms: frozen whole blood, isolated PBMCs, or DNA extracted from either of those sample types. The CDR1 and CDR2 encoded by the germline V gene are SGHAT and FQNNGV. The junction shows trimming of 3 bases on V and 7 bases on J, plus 9 bases between the germline ends. From the cysteine up to the phenylalanine, the CDR3 has a length of 13 residues. Only the CDR3 DNA stays, 39 bases, in frame from base 1. This clone was observed a single time. Its specific antigen is unknown. Within one base of it there is no much larger clone, and no base qualities were kept. TCRbeta CDR3 regions were amplified from genomic DNA by means of the immunoSEQ Assay, a bias-controlled multiplex PCR. The paper's processing steps were these. The number of nucleated cells in each sample was estimated from the amplification of reference gene primers within the assay. To quantify the absolute abundance of each unique TCRbeta CDR3 rearrangement, sequence reads were collapsed and filtered. Productive Simpson clonality was computed per sample as the square root of Simpson's diversity index over productive rearrangements. TCRdb holds this immuneACCESS table with in-frame rearrangements only. Some clones are missing; in checked studies, unresolved V genes explain under half, and the rest has no known cause. V, J and clone size are taken as reported in that table, and D and trimming were inferred from the DNA itself. This sample lists about 130,000 clones; 75% to 85% were detected once. Jointly, the top ten make up around 18% of the sample.

Sequenced input: peripheral blood. The sequence is built from TRBV11-2 and TRBJ1-4; TRBD1 is a weak D gene call, 5 bases matching. This receptor was taken from a man older than 75 with acute or convalescent COVID-19. Read as DNA, the sequence is TGTGCCAGCAGCTTTGGGGCGCGTGAAAAACTGTTTTTT. The encoded protein is CASSFGAREKLFF.